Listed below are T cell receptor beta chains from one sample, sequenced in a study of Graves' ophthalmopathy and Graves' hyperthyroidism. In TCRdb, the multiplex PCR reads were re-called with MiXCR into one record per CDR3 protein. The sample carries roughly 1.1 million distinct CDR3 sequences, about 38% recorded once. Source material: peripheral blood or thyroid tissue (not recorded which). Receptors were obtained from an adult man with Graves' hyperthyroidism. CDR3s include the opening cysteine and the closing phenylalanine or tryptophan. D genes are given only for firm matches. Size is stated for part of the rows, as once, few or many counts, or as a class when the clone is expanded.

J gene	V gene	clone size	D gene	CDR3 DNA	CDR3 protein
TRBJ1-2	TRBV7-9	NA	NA	TGTGCCAGCAGCACAGAAAGGGGCGACCGCAGCTACACCTTC	CASSTERGDRSYTF
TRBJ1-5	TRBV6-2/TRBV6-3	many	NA	TGTGCCAGCAGCCGACCTGCTATGCCCCAGCATTTT	CASSRPAMPQHF
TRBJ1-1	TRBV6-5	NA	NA	TGTGCCAGCAGCGCGGGCCTCCCCGTGCGCACTGAAGCTTTCTTT	CASSAGLPVRTEAFF
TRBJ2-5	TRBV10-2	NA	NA	TGTGCCCAAGGGTTGAGGTACCAAGAGACCCAGTACTTC	CAQGLRYQETQYF
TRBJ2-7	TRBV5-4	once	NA	TGTGCCAGCAGCCAGGGGACGCTTAACTCCTACGAGCAGTACTTC	CASSQGTLNSYEQYF
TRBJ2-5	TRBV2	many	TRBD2	TGTGCCAGCAGAGAGGGATCTAGCGGGGGGCTGGGAGAGACCCAGTACTTC	CASREGSSGGLGETQYF
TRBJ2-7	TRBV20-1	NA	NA	TGCAGTGCCAGCGCAGGGGACCGCTCCGAGCAGTACTTC	CSASAGDRSEQYF
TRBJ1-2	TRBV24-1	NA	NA	TGTGCCACCAGTGACTGGGATAGGGTCTACACCTTC	CATSDWDRVYTF
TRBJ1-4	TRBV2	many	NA	TGTGCCAGCAGTGGTCCGCTAGCGGTTTTT	CASSGPLAVF
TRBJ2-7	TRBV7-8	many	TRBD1	TGTGCCAGCAGCTTAGCGGGGAAGACAGGGATCTACGAGCAGTACTTC	CASSLAGKTGIYEQYF
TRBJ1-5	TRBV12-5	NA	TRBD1	TGTGCCAGCATGGGGTACAGGGGGCGGAAGGGAAGCAATCAGCCCCAGCATTTT	CASMGYRGRKGSNQPQHF
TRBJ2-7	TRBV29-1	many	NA	TGCAGCGTTGGAGGCACCACCTACGAGCAGTACTTC	CSVGGTTYEQYF
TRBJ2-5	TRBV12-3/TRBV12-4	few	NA	TGTGCCAGCAGTCGAGACGCGGAAAAGAAAGAGACCCAGTACTTC	CASSRDAEKKETQYF
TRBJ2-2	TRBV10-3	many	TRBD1	TGTGCCATTACCGGGACAGGGGACACCGGGGAGCTGTTTTTT	CAITGTGDTGELFF
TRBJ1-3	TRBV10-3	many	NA	TGTGCCATCAGTGAGGGTAGCTCTGGAAACACCATATATTTT	CAISEGSSGNTIYF
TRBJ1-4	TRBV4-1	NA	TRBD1	TGCGCCAGCAGCCAAATTTGGACAGGGAGGGCTGAAAAACTGTTTTTT	CASSQIWTGRAEKLFF
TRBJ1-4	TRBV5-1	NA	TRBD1	TGCGCCAGCAGCCTGGGGGGACAGGGAGGCGGAAAACTGTTTTTT	CASSLGGQGGGKLFF
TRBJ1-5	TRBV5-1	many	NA	TGCGCCAGCAGCTTGGCCCCTTCTCAGCCCCAGCATTTT	CASSLAPSQPQHF
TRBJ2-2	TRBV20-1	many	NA	TGCAGTGCTAGATTCGAGGGGCGTAACACCGGGGAGCTGTTTTTT	CSARFEGRNTGELFF
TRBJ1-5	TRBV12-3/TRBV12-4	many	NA	TGTGCCAGCAGCAAGGGGTCCGCTCAGCCCCAGCATTTT	CASSKGSAQPQHF
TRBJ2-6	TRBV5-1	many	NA	TGCGCCAGTGTGTCTGGGGCCAACGTCCTGACTTTC	CASVSGANVLTF
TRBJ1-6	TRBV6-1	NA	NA	TGTGCCAGCAGTGAAACCCCTGCCCGGGGGGGCTCACCCCTCCACTTT	CASSETPARGGSPLHF
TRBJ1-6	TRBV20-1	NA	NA	TGCAGTGCTAGAGCGTCGGGGTCACCCCTCCACTTT	CSARASGSPLHF
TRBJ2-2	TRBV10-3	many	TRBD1	TGTGCCATCAGTGCACGAAGATCTGTCGAGGGGGCGTCTTACACCGGGGAGCTGTTTTTT	CAISARRSVEGASYTGELFF
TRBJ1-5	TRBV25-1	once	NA	TGTGCCAGCAGTTTTGTGGACTCCGACCTATTCAATCAGCCCCAGCATTTT	CASSFVDSDLFNQPQHF
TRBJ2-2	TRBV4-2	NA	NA	TGTGCCAGCAGCCGGATATTGGGGGAGCTGTTTTTT	CASSRILGELFF
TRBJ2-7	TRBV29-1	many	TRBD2	TGCAGCGTGCGGACTAGCGCTAGACCCTACGAGCAGTACTTC	CSVRTSARPYEQYF
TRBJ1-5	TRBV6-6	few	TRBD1	TGTGCCAGCAAAAAACCGGGACAGGAAAATCAGCCCCAGCATTTT	CASKKPGQENQPQHF
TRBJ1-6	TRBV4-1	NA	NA	TGCGCCAGCAGCCAGAGAAGCTCCTATAATTCACCCCTCCACTTT	CASSQRSSYNSPLHF
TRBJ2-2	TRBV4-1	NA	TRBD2	TGCGCCAGCAGCCCCCCCCGACTAGCGGGAGCGACCGGGGAGCTGTTTTTT	CASSPPRLAGATGELFF
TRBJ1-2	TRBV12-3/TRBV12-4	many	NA	TGTGCCAGCAAAACGGACATTGACTATGGCTACACCTTC	CASKTDIDYGYTF
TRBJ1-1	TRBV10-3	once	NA	TGTGCCAGCAGTTACGATGGGGGGCAAAACACTGAAGCTTTCTTT	CASSYDGGQNTEAFF
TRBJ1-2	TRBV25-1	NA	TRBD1	TGTGCCAGCAGTGCTATACAGGGGATTTATGGCTACACCTTC	CASSAIQGIYGYTF
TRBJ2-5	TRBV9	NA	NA	TGTGCCAGCAGCGCAGGACAGAAACAAGAGACCCAGTACTTC	CASSAGQKQETQYF
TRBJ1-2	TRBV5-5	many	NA	TGTGCCAGCAGCCCGGTGGCGGCCCATTGGGAGGGCTACACCTTC	CASSPVAAHWEGYTF
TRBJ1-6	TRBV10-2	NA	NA	TGCGCCAGCAGTGAGTCACCCCTCCACTTT	CASSESPLHF
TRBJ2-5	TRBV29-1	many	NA	TGCAGCGTTTCGGGCAGGGGAGAGACCCAGTACTTC	CSVSGRGETQYF
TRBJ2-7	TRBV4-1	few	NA	TGCGCCAGCAGCCAAAAGAATACAGGGGAGGACGAGCAGTACTTC	CASSQKNTGEDEQYF
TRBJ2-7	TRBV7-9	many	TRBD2	TGTGCCGGAGCGCTAGCGGGGGGTAGCGAGCAGTACTTC	CAGALAGGSEQYF
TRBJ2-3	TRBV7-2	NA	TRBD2	TGTGCCAGCAGCCGCCTGGGCGGGGGTCGGAGCACAGATACGCAGTATTTT	CASSRLGGGRSTDTQYF